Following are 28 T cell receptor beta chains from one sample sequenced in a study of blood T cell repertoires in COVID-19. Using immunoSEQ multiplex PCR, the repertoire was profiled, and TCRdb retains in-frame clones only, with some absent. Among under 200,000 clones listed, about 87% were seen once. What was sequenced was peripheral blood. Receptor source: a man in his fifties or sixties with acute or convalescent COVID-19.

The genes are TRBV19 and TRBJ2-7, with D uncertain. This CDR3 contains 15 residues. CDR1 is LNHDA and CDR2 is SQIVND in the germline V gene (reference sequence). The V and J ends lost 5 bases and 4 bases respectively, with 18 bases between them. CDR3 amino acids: CASSFVQTIPYEQYF. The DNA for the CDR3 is TGTGCCAGTAGTTTTGTACAGACGATTCCGTACGAGCAGTACTTC.

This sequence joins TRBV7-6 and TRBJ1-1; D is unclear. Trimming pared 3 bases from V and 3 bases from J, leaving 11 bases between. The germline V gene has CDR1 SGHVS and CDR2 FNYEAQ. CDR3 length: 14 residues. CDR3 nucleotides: TGTGCCAGCAGCTTGGGCGTCGGCGACACTGAAGCTTTCTTT. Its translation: CASSLGVGDTEAFF. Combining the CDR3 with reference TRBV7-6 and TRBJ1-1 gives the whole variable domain GAGVSQSPRYKVTKRGQDVALRCDPISGHVSLYWYRQALGQGPEFLTYFNYEAQQDKSGLPNDRFSAERPEGSISTLTIQRTEQRDSAMYRCASSLGVGDTEAFFGQGTRLTVV.

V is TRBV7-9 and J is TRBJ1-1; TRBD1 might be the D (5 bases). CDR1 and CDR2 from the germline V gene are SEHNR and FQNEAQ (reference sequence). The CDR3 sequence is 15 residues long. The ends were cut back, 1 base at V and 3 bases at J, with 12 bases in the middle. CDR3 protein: CASSLVAGRDTEAFF. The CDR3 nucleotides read TGTGCCAGCAGCTTAGTCGCAGGGAGGGACACTGAAGCTTTCTTT.

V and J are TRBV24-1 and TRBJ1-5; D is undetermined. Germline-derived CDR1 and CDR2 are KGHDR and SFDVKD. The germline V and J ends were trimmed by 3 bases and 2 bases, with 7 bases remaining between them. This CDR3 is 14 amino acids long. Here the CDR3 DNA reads TGTGCCACCAGTGATGACGAGGGCAATCAGCCCCAGCATTTT. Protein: CATSDDEGNQPQHF.

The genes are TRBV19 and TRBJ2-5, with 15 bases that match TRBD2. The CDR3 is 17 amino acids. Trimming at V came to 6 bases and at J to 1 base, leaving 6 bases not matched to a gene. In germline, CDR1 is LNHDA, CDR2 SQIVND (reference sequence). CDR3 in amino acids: CASRRTSGRAPQETQYF. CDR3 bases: TGTGCCAGTAGGCGGACTAGCGGGAGGGCCCCCCAAGAGACCCAGTACTTC. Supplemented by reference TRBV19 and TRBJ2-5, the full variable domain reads DGGITQSPKYLFRKEGQNVTLSCEQNLNHDAMYWYRQDPGQGLRLIYYSQIVNDFQKGDIAEGYSVSREKKESFPLTVTSAQKNPTAFYLCASRRTSGRAPQETQYFGPGTRLLVL.

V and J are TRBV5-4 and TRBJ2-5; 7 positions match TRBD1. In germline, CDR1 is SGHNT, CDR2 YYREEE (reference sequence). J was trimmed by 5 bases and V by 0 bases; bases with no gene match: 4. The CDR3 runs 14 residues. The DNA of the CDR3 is TGTGCCAGCAGCTTGGACAGGGGAGCCGAGACCCAGTACTTC. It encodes CASSLDRGAETQYF.

The CDR3 protein is CALSGGGLYGYTF. In DNA form, the CDR3 reads TGTGCCTTAAGTGGGGGGGGTCTCTATGGCTACACCTTC. The chain employs TRBV6-5 and TRBJ1-2, with TRBD1 as a possible D gene (5 bases). The CDR3 sequence is 13 residues long. V was clipped by 11 bases and J by 4 bases, with 17 bases between them. The germline V gene encodes CDR1 MNHEY and CDR2 SVGAGI.

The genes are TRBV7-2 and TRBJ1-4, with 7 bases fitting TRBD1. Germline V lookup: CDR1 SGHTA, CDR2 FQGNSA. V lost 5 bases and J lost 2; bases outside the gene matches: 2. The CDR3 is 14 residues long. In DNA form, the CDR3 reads TGTGCCAGCAGCCGGGGACAGACTAATGAAAAACTGTTTTTT. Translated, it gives CASSRGQTNEKLFF.

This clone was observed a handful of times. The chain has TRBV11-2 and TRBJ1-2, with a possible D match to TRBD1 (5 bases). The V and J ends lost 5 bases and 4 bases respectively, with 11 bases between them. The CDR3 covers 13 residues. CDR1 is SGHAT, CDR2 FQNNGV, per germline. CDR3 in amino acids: CASSRTKSYGYTF. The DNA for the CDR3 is TGTGCCAGCAGCCGGACAAAGAGCTATGGCTACACCTTC.

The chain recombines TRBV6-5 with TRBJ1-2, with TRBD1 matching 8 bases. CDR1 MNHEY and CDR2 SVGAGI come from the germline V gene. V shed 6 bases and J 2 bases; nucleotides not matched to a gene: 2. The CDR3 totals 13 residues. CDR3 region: CASRDRENYGYTF. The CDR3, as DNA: TGTGCCAGCAGGGACAGGGAGAACTATGGCTACACCTTC.

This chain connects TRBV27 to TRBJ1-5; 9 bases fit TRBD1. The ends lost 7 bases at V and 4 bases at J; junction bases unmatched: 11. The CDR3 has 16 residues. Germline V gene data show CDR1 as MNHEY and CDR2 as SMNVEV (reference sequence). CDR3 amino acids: CASTSGGTGRNQPQHF. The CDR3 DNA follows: TGTGCCAGCACCTCCGGTGGGACAGGGAGGAATCAGCCCCAGCATTTT.

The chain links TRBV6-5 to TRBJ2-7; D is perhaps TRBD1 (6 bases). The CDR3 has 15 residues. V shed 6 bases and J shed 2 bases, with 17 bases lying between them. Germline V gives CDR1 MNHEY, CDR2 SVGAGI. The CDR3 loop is CASSRATPGAYEQYF. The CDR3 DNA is TGTGCCAGCAGCAGAGCTACCCCAGGGGCCTACGAGCAGTACTTC.

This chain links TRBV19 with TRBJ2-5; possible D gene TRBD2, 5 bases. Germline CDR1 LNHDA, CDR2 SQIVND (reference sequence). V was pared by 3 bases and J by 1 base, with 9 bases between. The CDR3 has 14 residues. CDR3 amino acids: CASSIRGFQETQYF. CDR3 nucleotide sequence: TGTGCCAGTAGTATTCGAGGGTTCCAAGAGACCCAGTACTTC.

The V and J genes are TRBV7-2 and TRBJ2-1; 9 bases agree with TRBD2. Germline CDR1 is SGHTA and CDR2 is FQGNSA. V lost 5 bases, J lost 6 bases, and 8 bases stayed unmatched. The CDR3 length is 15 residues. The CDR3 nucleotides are TGTGCCAGCAGCCTCCCCGGGACTAGCTTCAATGAGCAGTTCTTC. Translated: CASSLPGTSFNEQFF. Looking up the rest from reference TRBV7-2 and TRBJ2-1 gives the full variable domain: GAGVSQSPSNKVTEKGKDVELRCDPISGHTALYWYRQSLGQGLEFLIYFQGNSAPDKSGLPSDRFSAERTGGSVSTLTIQRTQQEDSAVYLCASSLPGTSFNEQFFGPGTRLTVL.

DNA of the CDR3: TGTGCCAGCAGCTTAAAGGGGGCCCATGGAAACACCATATATTTT. It encodes CASSLKGAHGNTIYF. The chain is built from TRBV7-2 and TRBJ1-3; 7 bases match TRBD1. With 2 bases clipped from V and 3 bases from J, the junction kept 4 bases outside the gene matches. Germline V gene sequence: CDR1 SGHTA, CDR2 FQGNSA. This CDR3 contains 15 residues.

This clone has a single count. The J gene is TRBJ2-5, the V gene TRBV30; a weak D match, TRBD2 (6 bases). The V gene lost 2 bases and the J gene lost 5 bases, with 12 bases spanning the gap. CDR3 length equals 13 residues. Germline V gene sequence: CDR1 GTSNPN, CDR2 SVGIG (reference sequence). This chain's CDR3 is CAWSLTGTETQYF. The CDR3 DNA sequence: TGTGCCTGGAGTCTCACCGGGACTGAGACCCAGTACTTC.

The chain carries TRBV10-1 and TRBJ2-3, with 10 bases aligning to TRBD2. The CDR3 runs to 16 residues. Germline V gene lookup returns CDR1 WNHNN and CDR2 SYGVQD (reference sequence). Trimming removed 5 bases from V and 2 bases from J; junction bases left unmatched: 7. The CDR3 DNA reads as TGCGCCAGCAGTCCCCTAGCGGGGGCCCTCACAGATACGCAGTATTTT. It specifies CASSPLAGALTDTQYF.

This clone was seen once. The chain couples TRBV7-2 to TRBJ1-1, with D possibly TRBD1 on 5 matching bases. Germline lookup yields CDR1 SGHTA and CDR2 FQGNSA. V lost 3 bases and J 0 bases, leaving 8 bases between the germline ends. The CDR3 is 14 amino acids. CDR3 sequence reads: CASSLVQVNTEAFF. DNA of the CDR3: TGTGCCAGCAGCTTGGTACAGGTGAACACTGAAGCTTTCTTT. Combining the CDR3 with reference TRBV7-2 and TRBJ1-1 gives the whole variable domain GAGVSQSPSNKVTEKGKDVELRCDPISGHTALYWYRQSLGQGLEFLIYFQGNSAPDKSGLPSDRFSAERTGGSVSTLTIQRTQQEDSAVYLCASSLVQVNTEAFFGQGTRLTVV.

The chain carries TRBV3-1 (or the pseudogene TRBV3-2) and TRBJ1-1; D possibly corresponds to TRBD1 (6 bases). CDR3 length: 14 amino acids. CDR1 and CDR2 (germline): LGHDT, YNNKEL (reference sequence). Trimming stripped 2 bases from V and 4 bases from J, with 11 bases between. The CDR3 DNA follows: TGTGCCAGCAGCCAATTAACAGGGACCACTGAAGCTTTCTTT. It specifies CASSQLTGTTEAFF.

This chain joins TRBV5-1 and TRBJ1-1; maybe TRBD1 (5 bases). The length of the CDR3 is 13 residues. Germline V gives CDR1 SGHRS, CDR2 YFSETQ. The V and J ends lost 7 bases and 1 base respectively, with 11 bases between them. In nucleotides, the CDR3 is TGCGCCAGCTCTCCGGGGGGGAACACTGAAGCTTTCTTT. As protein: CASSPGGNTEAFF.

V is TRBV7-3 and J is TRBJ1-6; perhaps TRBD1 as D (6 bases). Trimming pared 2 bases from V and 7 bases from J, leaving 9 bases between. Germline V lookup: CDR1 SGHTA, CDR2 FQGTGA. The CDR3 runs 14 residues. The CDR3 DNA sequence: TGTGCCAGCAGCTTAGGTACAGGGAATTCACCCCTCCACTTT. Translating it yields CASSLGTGNSPLHF.

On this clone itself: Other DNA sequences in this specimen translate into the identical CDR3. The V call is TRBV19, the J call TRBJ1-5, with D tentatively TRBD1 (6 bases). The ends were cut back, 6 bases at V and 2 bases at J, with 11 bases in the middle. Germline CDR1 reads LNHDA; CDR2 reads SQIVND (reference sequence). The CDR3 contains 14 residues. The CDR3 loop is CASRTGTGNQPQHF. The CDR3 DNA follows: TGTGCCAGTAGGACAGGTACGGGCAATCAGCCCCAGCATTTT.

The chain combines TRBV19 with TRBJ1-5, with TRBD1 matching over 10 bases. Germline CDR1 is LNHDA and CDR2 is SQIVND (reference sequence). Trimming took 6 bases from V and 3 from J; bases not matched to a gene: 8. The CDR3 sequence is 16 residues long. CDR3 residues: CASSPPGQGSNQPQHF. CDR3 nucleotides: TGTGCCAGTAGCCCCCCGGGACAGGGGTCCAATCAGCCCCAGCATTTT.

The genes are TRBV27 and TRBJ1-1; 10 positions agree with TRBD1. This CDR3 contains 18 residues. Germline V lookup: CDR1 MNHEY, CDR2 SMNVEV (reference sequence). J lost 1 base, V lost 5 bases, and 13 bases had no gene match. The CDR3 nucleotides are TGTGCCAGCAGTCCATTCGGACAGGGGGTAGAAACGAACACTGAAGCTTTCTTT. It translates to CASSPFGQGVETNTEAFF.

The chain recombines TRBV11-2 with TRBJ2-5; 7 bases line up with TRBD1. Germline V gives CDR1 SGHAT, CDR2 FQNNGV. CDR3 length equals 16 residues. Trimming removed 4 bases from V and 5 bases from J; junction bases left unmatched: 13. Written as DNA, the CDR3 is TGTGCCAGCAGCTCGCAGACAGGGTTGATGTCGGAGACCCAGTACTTC. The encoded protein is CASSSQTGLMSETQYF.

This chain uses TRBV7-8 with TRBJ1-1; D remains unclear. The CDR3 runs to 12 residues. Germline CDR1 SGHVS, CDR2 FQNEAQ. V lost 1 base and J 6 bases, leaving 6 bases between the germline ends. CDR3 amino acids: CASSLGSSEAFF. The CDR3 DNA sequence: TGTGCCAGCAGCTTAGGGAGTTCTGAAGCTTTCTTT.

CDR3 region: CASSLVSYGYTF. The DNA of the CDR3 is TGTGCCAGCAGCTTAGTCAGCTATGGCTACACCTTC. The gene calls are TRBV5-8 and TRBJ1-2; D gene unclear. The V end was cut by 2 bases, the J end by 4 bases, with 6 bases between. Germline CDR1 is SGHTS and CDR2 is YDEGEE. The CDR3 loop spans 12 amino acids.

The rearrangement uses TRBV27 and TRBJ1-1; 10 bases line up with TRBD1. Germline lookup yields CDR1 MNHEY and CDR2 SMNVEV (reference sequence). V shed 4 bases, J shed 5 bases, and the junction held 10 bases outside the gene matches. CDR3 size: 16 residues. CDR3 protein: CASSSGTGVRGTEAFF. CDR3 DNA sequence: TGTGCCAGCAGTTCCGGGACAGGGGTGCGTGGGACTGAAGCTTTCTTT.